The source of this TCR beta chain is a study of blood T cell repertoires in COVID-19. Study information: In each case, the material was cDNA or gDNA derived from T cells, B-cell-depleted T cells, or PBMCs.

The length of the CDR3 is 14 residues. Germline V lookup: CDR1 MGHRA, CDR2 YSYEKL. Trimming cost V 1 base and J 3 bases, with 9 bases left between them. Membership in each cohort depended on participant-reported clinical history. Only in-frame clones appear in the TCRdb table, and some are missing; sequencing was by immunoSEQ multiplex PCR. The sample lists around 300,000 clones, 90% seen once, with around 1.1% in the top ten. The genes are TRBV4-1 and TRBJ1-2, with D uncertain. Sequencing was carried out using PBMCs or T cells enriched from blood (not recorded which). This receptor was obtained from a woman aged 25 to 45 who had recovered from COVID-19. This CDR3 is CASSQVEGDYGYTF. The DNA of the CDR3 is TGCGCCAGCAGCCAAGTTGAGGGCGACTATGGCTACACCTTC.